This T cell receptor beta chain stems from a study of cytomegalovirus exposure and HLA in healthy donors. As for the study in general: The roughly 120 million unique TCR beta sequences, from 150 million to 200 million T cells, were found by an earlier analysis. General study points: It was likely that a cluster of highly shared sequence variants was a sequencing artifact.

Vbeta (60) and Jbeta (13) primers were used in the PCR. The data were produced by immunoSEQ multiplex PCR, yet TCRdb's version contains in-frame clones alone and is incomplete. The sample shows around 150,000 clones, over 65% of them seen only once. The CDR3 is 15 amino acids. Germline CDR1 and CDR2: MGHDK and SYGVNS. Trimming left V 5 bases short and J 8 bases short, with 21 bases between. To note about this clone: Its antigen is currently unknown.

The chain is built from TRBV25-1 and TRBJ1-2, with D perhaps TRBD1 (6 bases). This TCR was recovered from a woman between 40 and 50 years old in good health and CMV-seronegative. Sequencing was performed on PBMCs. The CDR3 DNA reads TGTGCCAGCAGTTCAGGGGCAGGGACGAAGGGGGGCTACACCTTC. The encoded protein is CASSSGAGTKGGYTF.